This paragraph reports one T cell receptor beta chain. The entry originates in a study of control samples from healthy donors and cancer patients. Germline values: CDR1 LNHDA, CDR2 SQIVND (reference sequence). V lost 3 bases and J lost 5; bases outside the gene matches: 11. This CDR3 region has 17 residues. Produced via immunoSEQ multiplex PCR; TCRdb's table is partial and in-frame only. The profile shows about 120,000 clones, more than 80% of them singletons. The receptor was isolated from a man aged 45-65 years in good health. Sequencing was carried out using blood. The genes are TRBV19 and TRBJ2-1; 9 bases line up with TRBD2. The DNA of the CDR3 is TGTGCCAGTAGTATTCGGAGAAGCGGGGGGTGGAACAATGAGCAGTTCTTC. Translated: CASSIRRSGGWNNEQFF. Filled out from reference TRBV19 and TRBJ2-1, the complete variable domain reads DGGITQSPKYLFRKEGQNVTLSCEQNLNHDAMYWYRQDPGQGLRLIYYSQIVNDFQKGDIAEGYSVSREKKESFPLTVTSAQKNPTAFYLCASSIRRSGGWNNEQFFGPGTRLTVL.